The sequence of this T cell receptor beta chain was determined in a study of regulatory T cells in long-lasting Graves disease. The study's findings and limits: The study found lower TCR diversity in persistent Graves' patients than in newly diagnosed ones.

This clonotype came up many times. Its matching antigen is unknown. Libraries of TCR beta came from iRepertoire HTBI primers plus Arm-PCR of CDR3 regions. TCRdb passed the multiplex PCR reads through MiXCR, listing each CDR3 protein once. The sample has around 250,000 distinct CDR3 sequences, around 18% seen once; the top ten hold approximately 14%. The V end was cut by 10 bases, the J end by 4 bases, with 25 bases between. CDR1 is SNHLY, CDR2 FYNNEI, per germline. This CDR3 has 16 residues. Time point described: newly diagnosed GD, antithyroid drugs for less than 3 months. PBMCs were the source of the RNA used for TCR sequencing. A blood draw put nine milliliters of peripheral blood into EDTA tubes. These same records also appear under a second study, on T cells in Graves' hyperthyroidism and ophthalmopathy. That paper states: HTBI primers were employed in a first-round RT-PCR of the TCR CDR3. Before onset, by a median of around 6.1 months, the model predicted ophthalmopathy.

The receptor's source is a woman in her twenties or thirties with Graves disease. The source was peripheral blood mononuclear cells (PBMCs), collected at new diagnosis, from a patient treated with antithyroid drugs. The chain is built from TRBV2 and TRBJ1-2; D gene unclear. CDR3 sequence reads: CATDGIPDQAAYGYTF. The CDR3 DNA is TGTGCCACCGACGGCATCCCGGACCAAGCCGCCTATGGCTACACCTTC.